This T cell receptor beta chain was found in a study of blood T cells in healthy people across ages (dated by TCRdb to 2015 to 2017). Notes on the research overall: In model experiments, template switching captured about one uniquely barcoded TCR beta cDNA molecule for every two T cells. The study measured age-related changes in TCR beta repertoire diversity using deep sequencing normalized with unique cDNA molecular identifiers. Four age groups were formed from the donors: young (average approximately 15 years), middle-aged (approximately 39), aged (62) and long-lived (less than 85). To avoid experimental bias, donors of different ages were distributed randomly across sequencing lanes. Using the same blood draw, the study looked at two additional independent replicas of 1 million unique cDNA reads for two donors, one aged 18 to 30 and the other aged 80 or older. What the authors observed across the whole study: Since profiling was done on bulk unsorted PBMCs, naive and antigen-experienced compartments could not be conclusively compared. Compared with the aged group, the long-lived group had more naive CD4+ T cells, fewer expanded clones and increased TCR diversity, a pattern suggesting age selection. There was a strong correlation between observed TCR beta diversity and the percentage of naive T cells measured by flow cytometry. Observed TCR beta diversity per million T cells fell roughly linearly with age, and a significant reduction was already apparent by age around 44. Donor CMV infection status was unknown, potentially confounding age-related changes in expanded clonotypes. Estimates of total diversity from one million sequenced T cells were regarded as lower bounds and underestimates.

Receptor libraries were prepared by 5' RACE. For sequencing, an Illumina HiSeq 2500 was employed. A second PCR of about 6 to 11 cycles was run with a J-beta primer mix and a sample-barcoded 5' primer. A unique molecular identifier was introduced onto each TCR beta cDNA molecule by a template-switch 5' adaptor carrying 12 random nucleotides. Each sample yielded at least 2.5 million CDR3-containing paired-end reads. The Mint cDNA synthesis kit, primed by a TRBC-specific oligonucleotide, was used to synthesize first-strand cDNA from all RNA. Following uracil-DNA glycosylase treatment, all cDNA underwent a first 18-cycle PCR with the universal primers M1SS and BC2_uni_R. As for the authors' bioinformatics: Normalization of each sample was performed by random selection of 1 million high-quality reads, each carrying a distinct molecular identifier. Instead of being binned into consensus sequences, reads with shared molecular identifiers were discarded. MiTCR, set to a Q25 quality threshold and the strictest error-elimination algorithm, was used for CDR3 identification, clonotype clustering and error correction. A nonparametric unseen species model with Euler transformation was used to estimate lower-bound total TCR beta diversity. Starting from the raw public reads, TCRdb applied fastp trimming at Q25, assembled clones with MiXCR and retained in-frame beta chains. When rows share a CDR3 protein, they turn into one entry using the most common DNA and genes. Clone size and V and J calls follow TCRdb, not the original study. This sample comprises about 780,000 distinct CDR3 sequences, more than 35% of them detected only once. In total, the top ten clones hold 15% to 20% of the sample.

Via the germline V gene (reference sequence), CDR1 is GTSNPN and CDR2 SVGIG. V loses 3 bases at its end and J loses 5 bases; junction bases beyond the gene matches: 17. The CDR3 measures 17 amino acids from cysteine to phenylalanine. The kept DNA is CDR3 alone, 51 bases in frame from the first base. Note on this clonotype: Its antigen is not yet known. No base qualities exist here, and no much larger clone lies one base off it.

The donors were under 40 Caucasian individuals from Russia, aged 6 to 90 years, who were systemically healthy. Each donor gave 8 to 10 milliliters of peripheral blood, drawn into EDTA-treated Vacutainer tubes. Ficoll-Paque density-gradient centrifugation was used to isolate PBMCs, with at least 7 million obtained per sample. Total RNA, at least 6 micrograms per sample, was extracted from PBMCs with Trizol reagent. For every donor, flow cytometry on a PBMC aliquot measured the percentage of naive CD45RAhigh/CD27high T cells. The rearrangement joined TRBV30 to TRBJ1-1; TRBD1 matches 8 bases in the middle. The sequence came from an elderly man in good health. Sample: blood. The DNA sequence reads TGTGCCTGGAGCGCCGACAGGGGCCGCTCCTTTCGGACTGAAGCTTTCTTT. Translated, it gives CAWSADRGRSFRTEAFF. Extended through the reference TRBV30 and TRBJ1-1 proteins, this CDR3 yields the full variable domain: SQTIHQWPATLVQPVGSPLSLECTVEGTSNPNLYWYRQAAGRGLQLLFYSVGIGQISSEVPQNLSASRPQDRQFILSSKKLLLSDSGFYLCAWSADRGRSFRTEAFFGQGTRLTVV.